Below are 10 T cell receptor beta chains sequenced from a single sample in a study of blood T cell repertoires in COVID-19 (TCRdb year 2020). The receptor library was made with the immunoSEQ multiplex PCR assay. TCRdb limited this immuneACCESS table to in-frame rearrangements with V and J called. A share of clones is missing; checked studies link under half to unresolved V genes, and the rest is unexplained. The sample data list tens of thousands of clones, and 80% to 85% of these were observed just once. 25% to 30% of the sample belongs to the ten largest clones. Specimen: peripheral blood. All receptors come from a human donor in a cohort sampled during active COVID-19.

The rearrangement uses TRBV7-9 and TRBJ2-1; possible D gene TRBD2, 5 bases. The germline CDR1 and CDR2 sequences are SEHNR and FQNEAQ (reference sequence). Trimming left V 4 bases short and J 0 bases short, with 13 bases between. This CDR3 contains 16 residues. Here the CDR3 reads CASSSPGSSSYNEQFF. CDR3 coding DNA: TGTGCCAGCAGCTCGCCGGGGTCCAGCTCCTACAATGAGCAGTTCTTC.

This chain joins TRBV7-9 and TRBJ2-7; D unresolved. The V end was cut by 5 bases, the J end by 2 bases, with 7 bases between. The CDR3 contains 12 residues. Germline CDR1 is SEHNR and CDR2 is FQNEAQ (reference sequence). This CDR3 reads CASSRVTYEQYF. The CDR3 DNA sequence: TGTGCCAGCAGCCGGGTTACCTACGAGCAGTACTTC. The whole variable domain, remainder taken from reference TRBV7-9 and TRBJ2-7, is DTGVSQNPRHKITKRGQNVTFRCDPISEHNRLYWYRQTLGQGPEFLTYFQNEAQLEKSRLLSDRFSAERPKGSFSTLEIQRTEQGDSAMYLCASSRVTYEQYFGPGTRLTVT.

The genes are TRBV4-3 and TRBJ1-1; TRBD1 aligns across 8 bases. V gave up 0 bases and J gave up 5 bases; unmatched junction bases: 5. Germline V gene lookup returns CDR1 LGHNA and CDR2 YSLEER. The CDR3 contains 15 residues. In nucleotides, the CDR3 is TGCGCCAGCAGCCAAGATACAGGGGGAGGTACTGAAGCTTTCTTT. Protein: CASSQDTGGGTEAFF.

This clone was counted once. This rearrangement joins TRBV5-8 to TRBJ2-1; 9 positions agree with TRBD2. This CDR3 has 19 amino acids. With 2 bases clipped from V and 10 bases from J, the junction kept 22 bases outside the gene matches. Germline CDR1 is SGHTS and CDR2 is YDEGEE. The CDR3: CASSFLPGGGTSRYPEQFF. Written as DNA, the CDR3 is TGTGCCAGCAGCTTCCTCCCCGGGGGAGGGACTAGCCGTTATCCGGAGCAGTTCTTC.

The CDR3 DNA reads TGTGCCAGCACCCTTGACAGGCAGAACACTGAAGCTTTCTTT. Translating gives CASTLDRQNTEAFF. J is TRBJ1-1 and V is TRBV6-5; weak D call: TRBD1 (6 bases). V gave up 7 bases and J gave up 1 base, with 13 bases separating them. Per the germline V gene, CDR1 is MNHEY and CDR2 is SVGAGI. The CDR3 sequence is 14 residues long.

This clone has just one count. V and J are TRBV2 and TRBJ2-7; perhaps TRBD1 as D (5 bases). CDR1 SNHLY and CDR2 FYNNEI come from the germline V gene. V lost 7 bases to trimming and J lost 6 bases, with 13 bases between them. The CDR3 consists of 12 residues. The CDR3 is CASKGHGGEQYF. DNA for the CDR3: TGTGCCAGCAAGGGGCATGGTGGCGAGCAGTACTTC.

The rearrangement uses TRBV28 and TRBJ2-1, with TRBD1 matching 7 bases. J gave up 8 bases and V 7 bases, and 8 bases lay outside the gene matches. The CDR3 loop spans 13 amino acids. In germline, CDR1 is MDHEN, CDR2 SYDVKM. This CDR3 is CASIKPGQHEQFF. In DNA form, the CDR3 reads TGTGCCAGCATCAAGCCGGGACAGCATGAGCAGTTCTTC.

The chain is built from TRBV7-3 and TRBJ2-4; maybe TRBD1 (6 bases). Germline CDR1 SGHTA, CDR2 FQGTGA. Trimming shortened V by 5 bases and J by 1 base, and 15 bases separated the two germline ends. This CDR3 is 16 amino acids long. CDR3 sequence (DNA): TGTGCCAGCAGCGTCCAGGGGTCGAGGGCCAAAAACATTCAGTACTTC. It is translated as CASSVQGSRAKNIQYF.

The chain employs TRBV9 and TRBJ2-2; TRBD2 aligns across 7 bases. The CDR3 is made up of 20 amino acids. From germline, CDR1 is SGDLS and CDR2 YYNGEE. After removal of 5 bases from V and 0 bases from J, the junction contained 19 bases not matched to a gene. DNA for the CDR3: TGTGCCAGCAGTCACCCGGGCGGGGGAGGCGGGTATGCGAACACCGGGGAGCTGTTTTTT. Amino acid sequence: CASSHPGGGGGYANTGELFF.

The chain employs TRBV6-1 and TRBJ1-4, with no clear D. Germline values: CDR1 MNHNS, CDR2 SASEGT. V lost 3 bases and J 0 bases, leaving 11 bases between the germline ends. The CDR3 covers 16 residues. This chain's CDR3 is CASSDIPGTTNEKLFF. CDR3 nucleotides: TGTGCCAGCAGTGACATCCCGGGGACAACTAATGAAAAACTGTTTTTT.